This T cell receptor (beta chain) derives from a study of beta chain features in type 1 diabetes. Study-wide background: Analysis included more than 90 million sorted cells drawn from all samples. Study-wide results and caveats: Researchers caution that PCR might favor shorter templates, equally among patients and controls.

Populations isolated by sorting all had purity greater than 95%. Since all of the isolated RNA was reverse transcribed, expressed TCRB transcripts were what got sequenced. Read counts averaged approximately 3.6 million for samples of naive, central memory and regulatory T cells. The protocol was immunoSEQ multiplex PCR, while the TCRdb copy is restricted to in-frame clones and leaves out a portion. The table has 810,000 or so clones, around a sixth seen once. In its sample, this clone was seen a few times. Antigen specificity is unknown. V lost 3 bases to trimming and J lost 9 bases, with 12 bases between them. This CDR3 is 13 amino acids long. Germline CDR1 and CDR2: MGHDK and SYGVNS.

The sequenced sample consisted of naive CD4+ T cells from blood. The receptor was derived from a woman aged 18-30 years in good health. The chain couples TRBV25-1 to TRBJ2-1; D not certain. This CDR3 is CASSDLFPAEQFF. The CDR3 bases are TGTGCCAGCAGTGATTTATTCCCGGCTGAGCAGTTCTTC.